This T cell receptor beta chain was sequenced for a study of blood T cell repertoires in COVID-19. Study details: Acute and convalescent COVID-19 specimens originated in the United States, Italy and Spain. Nucleic acid was either cDNA or gDNA, and it came from T cells, B-cell-depleted T cells, or PBMCs.

Per the original methods: Researchers report that nucleated cell counts were estimated from reference gene primer amplification. Libraries were prepared by immunoSEQ multiplex PCR; TCRdb keeps only in-frame clonotypes and omits some of them. The D gene and trimming were derived from the DNA, and the V and J assignments and clone size from that table. This sample has 15,000 or so clones; about 80% occur once, and the top ten carry 24%. CDR3 length equals 14 residues. Germline V gene lookup returns CDR1 SGDLS and CDR2 YYNGEE. Trimming took 3 bases from V and 6 from J; bases not matched to a gene: 6. This TCR derives from a woman between 55 and 75 years old with acute or convalescent COVID-19. The sample comprised peripheral blood. The rearrangement uses TRBV9 and TRBJ2-1, with 7 positions matching TRBD1. The CDR3 DNA sequence: TGTGCCAGCAGCGAATGGGGACAGATCAATGAGCAGTTCTTC. This codes for CASSEWGQINEQFF.